This T cell receptor beta chain was identified during a study of T-cell reconstitution after alpha-beta-depleted transplantation in children. Notes on the study in general: It was reported that alpha-beta T cells came from several hundred expanded graft clones (about two months after transplant). Some patients showed high day-60 TCRbeta diversity, which derived from surviving recipient T cells and thymic progenitors. T-cell numbers and diversity, one year after transplant, stemmed largely from T cells that were newly produced.

About this clonotype: Its antigen is currently unknown.

The V and J ends lost 4 bases and 7 bases, in that order; junction bases with no gene match: 6. The CDR3 is made up of 13 amino acids. Germline CDR1 DFQATT, CDR2 SNEGSKA (reference sequence). The TCRbeta library was prepared with unique molecular identifiers. TCRdb re-analysed the PCR reads in MiXCR, keeping a single row per CDR3 protein. In the table there are about 600,000 distinct CDR3 sequences, 10% to 15% of which are singletons. The origin of this receptor is a male patient between 5 and 17 years old who had a stem cell transplant for acute myeloid leukemia, so the T cells may come from the graft donor. The sample here was PBMCs, mostly from graft donor cells, taken 360 days after TCRalphabeta/CD19-depleted stem cell transplant. V and J are TRBV20-1 and TRBJ2-1, with TRBD2 identical over 8 bases. This CDR3 reads CSAKREIGNEQFF. The CDR3 region has the DNA TGCAGTGCTAAGCGGGAGATAGGGAATGAGCAGTTCTTC.